The subject of this entry is one TCR beta chain. The time point was: persistent/refractory GD, antithyroid drugs over 5 years with positive TRAb. PBMCs provided the RNA from which the TCR library was made. Patients were enrolled at an endocrinology department in Xi'an, China. This entry comes from a study of regulatory T cells in long-lasting Graves disease. Construction of TCR beta libraries relied on iRepertoire HTBI primers and on Arm-PCR targeting CDR3 regions. From the multiplex PCR reads, TCRdb called clonotypes with MiXCR, one entry per CDR3 protein. The top ten clones hold just under 30% of a sample with more than 300,000 distinct CDR3 sequences, 15% to 20% of them seen once. In germline, CDR1 is MNHEY, CDR2 SVGEGT. The CDR3 runs to 15 residues. V was cut by 2 bases and J by 6 bases, with 16 bases left in between.

The chain carries TRBV6-2 or TRBV6-3 and TRBJ1-2, with D possibly being TRBD1 (6 bases). The material was peripheral blood mononuclear cells (PBMCs), obtained when the disease was refractory, from a patient treated with antithyroid drugs. The sequence derives from a female donor with Graves disease. The DNA of the CDR3 is TGTGCCAGCAGTTACACCCTAACAGGGTCCCATGGCTACACCTTC. Its protein is CASSYTLTGSHGYTF.